Each of the 28 T cell receptor beta chains below was sequenced from the same sample in a study of shared clonotypes between healthy human individuals. Measured with immunoSEQ multiplex PCR; TCRdb has only the in-frame clones, and not every one. This table has 950,000 to 1,100,000 clones, around 78% appearing once. The sample comprised memory CD4+ T cells from PBMCs. Indicated subset: CD45RA-negative fraction. The receptors were gathered from a man younger than 30 in good health. Some clones in this sample may be carry-over from other donors' samples.

This chain connects TRBV27 to TRBJ2-2; 9 bases align to TRBD2. CDR3 length equals 18 residues. V shed 2 bases, J shed 2 bases, and the junction held 9 bases outside the gene matches. Germline CDR1 reads MNHEY; CDR2 reads SMNVEV (reference sequence). The CDR3 loop is CASSLLPATSGNTGELFF. The CDR3 nucleotides read TGTGCCAGCAGTTTACTCCCCGCGACTAGCGGAAACACCGGGGAGCTGTTTTTT.

This chain joins TRBV4-3 and TRBJ2-5, with D possibly being TRBD1 or TRBD2 (5 bases each). Deletions cut 3 bases from V and 3 bases from J, with 17 bases between. The length of the CDR3 is 16 residues. Germline CDR1 and CDR2: LGHNA and YSLEER. CDR3 sequence (DNA): TGCGCCAGCAGCCAGGTTGGGACCCCCGGGGAAGAGACCCAGTACTTC. Translation: CASSQVGTPGEETQYF.

The chain links TRBV5-1 to TRBJ1-3, with TRBD1 matching over 10 bases. CDR1 and CDR2 from the germline V gene are SGHRS and YFSETQ. This CDR3 is built from 13 residues. The junction had 1 base not matched to a gene; V was cut back by 3 bases and J by 7 bases. The CDR3 loop is CASSSGQGNTIYF. CDR3 bases: TGCGCCAGCAGCTCGGGACAGGGGAACACCATATATTTT.

A few counts support this clone. The V and J genes are TRBV7-3 and TRBJ2-3; D assignment may be TRBD1 or TRBD2 (5 bases each). This CDR3 comprises 12 residues. Per germline, CDR1 SGHTA and CDR2 FQGTGA. V gave up 2 bases and J gave up 6 bases, with 6 bases separating them. The CDR3 is CASSLEGDTQYF. CDR3 in DNA: TGTGCCAGCAGCTTAGAGGGGGATACGCAGTATTTT.

The V call is TRBV10-3, the J call TRBJ2-1, with 10 bases matching TRBD1. CDR1 ENHRY and CDR2 SYGVKD come from the germline V gene. The CDR3 has 13 amino acids. The V and J ends lost 10 bases and 7 bases, in that order; junction bases with no gene match: 7. In nucleotides, the CDR3 is TGTGCCACCGCGGGACAGGGGAATAATGAGCAGTTCTTC. Translation: CATAGQGNNEQFF.

The chain joins TRBV7-9 to TRBJ1-1, with D tentatively TRBD1 (5 bases). This CDR3 spans 13 amino acids. V was pared by 3 bases and J by 7 bases, with 12 bases between. CDR1 SEHNR and CDR2 FQNEAQ come from the germline V gene (reference sequence). CDR3 protein: CASSLGGGFEAFF. The CDR3 nucleotides are TGTGCCAGCAGCTTGGGGGGAGGTTTTGAAGCTTTCTTT. The entire variable domain, with the rest obtained from reference TRBV7-9 and TRBJ1-1, is as follows: DTGVSQNPRHKITKRGQNVTFRCDPISEHNRLYWYRQTLGQGPEFLTYFQNEAQLEKSRLLSDRFSAERPKGSFSTLEIQRTEQGDSAMYLCASSLGGGFEAFFGQGTRLTVV.

J is TRBJ2-7 and V is TRBV4-2; 8 positions match TRBD1. This CDR3 region has 17 residues. The germline V gene has CDR1 LGHNA and CDR2 YNFKEQ. The V gene end was trimmed by 1 base and the J gene end by 7 bases; junction bases not matched to a gene: 15. The CDR3: CASSQAVVGQGAGEQYF. The CDR3 DNA reads as TGTGCCAGCAGCCAAGCGGTAGTTGGCCAGGGGGCTGGAGAGCAGTACTTC.

The rearrangement joins TRBV15 to TRBJ2-7; the D gene is possibly TRBD2 (5 bases). Deletions cut 1 base from V and 7 bases from J, with 5 bases between. CDR1 and CDR2 from the germline V gene are LNHNV and YYDKDF (reference sequence). The CDR3 spans 11 residues. DNA for the CDR3: TGTGCCACCAGCAGAGGCGGGGAGCAGTACTTC. It translates to CATSRGGEQYF.

This clone has a handful of counts. This sample includes further DNA sequences coding for the same CDR3. This chain joins TRBV7-3 and TRBJ1-5; D is unclear. The germline gives CDR1 SGHTA, CDR2 FQGTGA. CDR3 size: 13 residues. Trimming stripped 5 bases from V and 4 bases from J, with 9 bases between. CDR3 amino acids: CASSPDRNQPQHF. The CDR3 DNA is TGTGCCAGCAGCCCAGACCGGAATCAGCCCCAGCATTTT.

The gene calls are TRBV19 and TRBJ1-2, with 9 bases fitting TRBD1. Germline V gene lookup returns CDR1 LNHDA and CDR2 SQIVND (reference sequence). The CDR3 is 15 amino acids. J was trimmed by 2 bases and V by 3 bases; bases with no gene match: 4. As DNA, the CDR3 is TGTGCCAGTAGTATGGACGGACAGGGGAACTATGGCTACACCTTC. It is translated as CASSMDGQGNYGYTF.

The rearrangement links TRBV7-2 to TRBJ2-6; D possibly uses TRBD1 or TRBD2 (5 bases each). CDR3 length equals 14 residues. The ends were cut back, 0 bases at V and 17 bases at J, with 17 bases in the middle. CDR1 and CDR2 from the germline V gene are SGHTA and FQGNSA. CDR3 bases: TGTGCCAGCAGCTTAGCGGCCGAAGGGAGAGGGGTGACTTTC. Translating it yields CASSLAAEGRGVTF. The full variable domain, in which reference TRBV7-2 and TRBJ2-6 provide the parts outside the CDR3, is GAGVSQSPSNKVTEKGKDVELRCDPISGHTALYWYRQSLGQGLEFLIYFQGNSAPDKSGLPSDRFSAERTGGSVSTLTIQRTQQEDSAVYLCASSLAAEGRGVTFGAGSRLTVL.

In this sample, this clone turned up once. The chain has TRBV7-2 and TRBJ2-1; TRBD2 aligns across 7 bases. This CDR3 has 12 residues. Germline lookup yields CDR1 SGHTA and CDR2 FQGNSA. V shed 4 bases, J shed 7 bases, and the junction held 1 base outside the gene matches. For the CDR3, the DNA is TGTGCCAGCAGCTGGGGACTAAATGAGCAGTTCTTC. Its protein is CASSWGLNEQFF.

CDR3 DNA sequence: TGTGCCAGCAGTTTAAGGGACAGGGAGACCCAGTACTTC. Its protein is CASSLRDRETQYF. The V gene is TRBV28, the J gene TRBJ2-5; TRBD1 matches at 8 bases. V shed 2 bases, J shed 5 bases, and the junction held 1 base outside the gene matches. This CDR3 is built from 13 residues. Germline CDR1 MDHEN, CDR2 SYDVKM.

This clone was detected once. The V call is TRBV5-4, the J call TRBJ2-5; 10 nucleotides line up with TRBD1. The ends lost 3 bases at V and 1 base at J; junction bases unmatched: 3. The CDR3 contains 15 residues. Germline CDR1 reads SGHNT; CDR2 reads YYREEE (reference sequence). CDR3 bases: TGTGCCAGCAGCTCGCGACAGGGGGCCCAAGAGACCCAGTACTTC. The encoded protein is CASSSRQGAQETQYF.

The rearrangement joins TRBV30 to TRBJ2-3, with D tentatively TRBD2 (6 bases). The CDR3 is made up of 14 amino acids. Germline V gives CDR1 GTSNPN, CDR2 SVGIG (reference sequence). V lost 4 bases to trimming and J lost 0 bases, with 11 bases between them. Here the CDR3 reads CAWTGGESTDTQYF. The DNA for the CDR3 is TGTGCCTGGACAGGCGGGGAAAGCACAGATACGCAGTATTTT.

The V gene is TRBV7-3, the J gene TRBJ2-3; either TRBD1 or TRBD2 may fit D (6 bases each). The CDR3 runs to 16 residues. Germline CDR1 is SGHTA and CDR2 is FQGTGA. V was shortened by 2 bases and J by 1 base, with 13 bases between the two germline ends. The CDR3 loop is CASSLGGQRRTDTQYF. The CDR3 coding sequence is TGTGCCAGCAGCTTAGGGGGGCAGCGGCGCACAGATACGCAGTATTTT.

The chain combines TRBV7-9 with TRBJ2-4, with D maybe TRBD2 (6 bases). With 5 bases removed from V and 8 bases from J, the gap between germline ends came to 19 bases. CDR1 and CDR2 (germline): SEHNR, FQNEAQ (reference sequence). The CDR3 runs 15 residues. In DNA, the CDR3 is TGTGCCAGCAGCCTGGGGGACTCCGAGATTTACATTCAGTACTTC. Amino acid sequence: CASSLGDSEIYIQYF.

The chain links TRBV7-9 to TRBJ1-2, with unresolved D. Germline V gives CDR1 SEHNR, CDR2 FQNEAQ (reference sequence). V was trimmed by 3 bases and J by 7 bases, leaving 12 bases between them. The CDR3 consists of 13 residues. CDR3 DNA sequence: TGTGCCAGCAGCTTCCAGGCGGCGGCTGGCTACACCTTC. Translating it yields CASSFQAAAGYTF.

This chain uses TRBV10-3 with TRBJ2-1, with unresolved D. From germline, CDR1 is ENHRY and CDR2 SYGVKD. This CDR3 has 15 amino acids. Deletions cut 0 bases from V and 7 bases from J, with 13 bases between. The CDR3 DNA reads as TGTGCCATCAGTGAGTCGTGGCAGGCAGCTAATGAGCAGTTCTTC. Translated, it gives CAISESWQAANEQFF.

This sequence joins TRBV7-2 and TRBJ2-3; D is tentatively TRBD1 or TRBD2 (5 bases each). V was shortened by 7 bases and J by 1 base, with 15 bases between the two germline ends. CDR3 length: 15 amino acids. Germline V CDR1 and CDR2: SGHTA, FQGNSA. The CDR3 nucleotides are TGTGCCAGCAACCTCCCCGGGGCTCGCACAGATACGCAGTATTTT. Its protein product is CASNLPGARTDTQYF.

Details on this clone: Other DNA sequences in the sample encode the same CDR3. This CDR3 is CASSLEGSGETQYF. The CDR3 DNA is TGCGCCAGCAGCTTGGAGGGAAGTGGAGAGACCCAGTACTTC. The chain combines TRBV5-1 with TRBJ2-5, with no clear D. V was trimmed by 0 bases and J by 4 bases, leaving 10 bases between them. Germline V CDR1 and CDR2: SGHRS, YFSETQ. The CDR3 consists of 14 residues.

This clone has only a few counts. The chain joins TRBV11-3 to TRBJ2-2; D perhaps matches TRBD1 (5 bases). The V gene lost 3 bases and the J gene lost 2 bases, with 7 bases spanning the gap. CDR1 and CDR2 (germline): SGHNT, YENEEA. The CDR3 contains 14 residues. CDR3 DNA: TGTGCCAGCAGCTTCGACAGAAACACCGGGGAGCTGTTTTTT. Encoded protein: CASSFDRNTGELFF.

This clone was counted only a few times. V usage is TRBV7-2 and J usage is TRBJ2-4; 8 nucleotides match TRBD2. Germline V gene lookup returns CDR1 SGHTA and CDR2 FQGNSA. Germline trimming cut 3 bases from V and 6 bases from J; bases unmatched to any gene: 10. This CDR3 is built from 16 residues. The CDR3 sequence is CASSFSGGRSVNIQYF. For the CDR3, the DNA is TGTGCCAGCAGCTTCTCGGGCGGGAGGTCCGTAAACATTCAGTACTTC.

V usage is TRBV4-3 and J usage is TRBJ2-7; 8 bases agree with TRBD2. Trimming took 4 bases from V and 4 from J; bases not matched to a gene: 15. The germline V gene encodes CDR1 LGHNA and CDR2 YSLEER. This CDR3 is 17 amino acids long. In DNA form, the CDR3 reads TGCGCCAGCAGCCGGTTAGTCAGAGCGGGGGCGGATTACGAGCAGTACTTC. Translation gives CASSRLVRAGADYEQYF.

This clone was seen only a few times. The chain joins TRBV9 to TRBJ2-1, with TRBD2 matching 16 bases. V lost 0 bases, J lost 10 bases, and 10 bases stayed unmatched. Germline CDR1 reads SGDLS; CDR2 reads YYNGEE. This CDR3 spans 18 amino acids. In nucleotides, the CDR3 is TGTGCCAGCAGCGTAGGGGGACTAGCGGGAGGGGTGGCGGACGAGCAGTTCTTC. It yields the protein CASSVGGLAGGVADEQFF.

This clone came up once. The sample carries other DNA sequences with the same CDR3. The chain combines TRBV9 with TRBJ2-3; D is possibly TRBD1 or TRBD2 (5 bases each). CDR3 length: 15 residues. V lost 2 bases and J lost 1, with 11 bases in between. The V gene's germline CDR1 is SGDLS and CDR2 YYNGEE. CDR3 DNA sequence: TGTGCCAGCAGCGTTGGGGGAGCCGGCACAGATACGCAGTATTTT. Its translation: CASSVGGAGTDTQYF.

The chain recombines TRBV18 with TRBJ1-4; D unclear. CDR1 KGHSH and CDR2 LQKENI come from the germline V gene. The CDR3 loop spans 13 amino acids. Trimming stripped 3 bases from V and 7 bases from J, with 9 bases between. CDR3 sequence (DNA): TGTGCCAGCTCACCGTCTCTCGGTGAAAAACTGTTTTTT. Encoded protein: CASSPSLGEKLFF.

The genes are TRBV11-1 and TRBJ1-1; D may be TRBD1 (5 bases). V shed 1 base and J shed 6 bases, with 9 bases lying between them. Germline CDR1 reads SGHAT; CDR2 reads FQDESV (reference sequence). The CDR3 loop spans 13 amino acids. This chain's CDR3 is CASSLVRGAEAFF. The CDR3 nucleotides are TGTGCCAGCAGCTTAGTTCGGGGGGCTGAAGCTTTCTTT.